The 2 T cell receptor beta chains below come from one sample, sequenced in a study of T cells in localized non-small cell lung cancer. TCRdb's table, derived via immunoSEQ multiplex PCR, lists solely in-frame clones and lacks some. Of 15,000 to 20,000 clones detected, almost 90% appear once; the ten largest clones hold more than 1%. The sample in question was peripheral blood mononuclear cells, obtained before any cancer treatment. These receptors were collected from a woman between 35 and 75 years old with stage III lung adenocarcinoma.

V is TRBV7-9 and J is TRBJ1-1; no clear D gene. V shed 6 bases and J shed 11 bases, with 16 bases lying between them. This CDR3 contains 12 residues. CDR1 and CDR2 from the germline V gene are SEHNR and FQNEAQ (reference sequence). The CDR3 loop reads CASRRDGREAFF. CDR3 nucleotide sequence: TGTGCCAGCAGGCGAGATGGGCGGGAGGCTTTCTTT. Variable domain in full (rest from reference TRBV7-9 and TRBJ1-1): DTGVSQNPRHKITKRGQNVTFRCDPISEHNRLYWYRQTLGQGPEFLTYFQNEAQLEKSRLLSDRFSAERPKGSFSTLEIQRTEQGDSAMYLCASRRDGREAFFGQGTRLTVV.

The J gene is TRBJ2-7, the V gene TRBV5-1; either TRBD1 or TRBD2 may supply D (6 bases each). The CDR3 consists of 13 residues. Germline CDR1 reads SGHRS; CDR2 reads YFSETQ. Trimming shortened V by 2 bases and J by 6 bases, and 12 bases separated the two germline ends. CDR3 bases: TGCGCCAGCAGCTTTGAGGGGGGCCTCGAGCAGTACTTC. Encoded protein: CASSFEGGLEQYF.